Following are 15 T cell receptor beta chains from one sample sequenced in a study of a mutant IDH1 vaccine in newly diagnosed glioma. As for time point: baseline, week 1 (first vaccination visit). The treatment denotes: pre-vaccination baseline after standard-of-care therapy. Repertoires were generated with immunoSEQ multiplex PCR, while TCRdb's copy carries only in-frame clones and drops some. The sample yields tens of thousands of clones, approximately 80% seen once. The sample here was PBMCs, taken from a glioma patient treated with radiotherapy, temozolomide or both. The origin of the receptors is a woman aged 35 to 49 with glioma.

J is TRBJ1-1 and V is TRBV7-9; no firm D call. The CDR3 has 14 residues. Germline V gene sequence: CDR1 SEHNR, CDR2 FQNEAQ (reference sequence). Trimming took 1 base from V and 0 from J, leaving 6 bases between them. In DNA form, the CDR3 reads TGTGCCAGCAGCTTAGTTATGATGAACACTGAAGCTTTCTTT. Translating it yields CASSLVMMNTEAFF.

This sequence joins TRBV23-1 and TRBJ1-1; D is perhaps TRBD1 (6 bases). TRBV23-1 is recorded as an ORF, its role being uncertain. The CDR3 sequence is 23 residues long. V was pared by 0 bases and J by 0 bases, with 32 bases between. The CDR3 DNA is TGCGCCAGCAGTCAATCGAAAGTGGACACACATGGCCGGACAGTTCCGATGAACACTGAAGCTTTCTTT. As protein: CASSQSKVDTHGRTVPMNTEAFF.

The J gene is TRBJ1-2, the V gene TRBV5-4, with D perhaps matching TRBD1 (6 bases). The V gene's germline CDR1 is SGHNT and CDR2 YYREEE (reference sequence). The CDR3 has 13 residues. V lost 4 bases to trimming and J lost 6 bases, with 13 bases between them. DNA for the CDR3: TGTGCCAGCAGCCTAATTCGGGACAATGGCTACACCTTC. It codes for CASSLIRDNGYTF.

J is TRBJ1-2 and V is TRBV7-9; TRBD1 agrees at 7 bases. The junction had 12 bases not matched to a gene; V was cut back by 2 bases and J by 0 bases. CDR3 length: 18 amino acids. CDR1 and CDR2 (germline): SEHNR, FQNEAQ (reference sequence). Written as DNA, the CDR3 is TGTGCCAGCAGCTTAACCGACTCACAGGGGCCCGCTAACTATGGCTACACCTTC. Amino acids: CASSLTDSQGPANYGYTF.

This chain links TRBV19 with TRBJ1-1, with a possible D match to TRBD1 (5 bases). Per the germline V gene, CDR1 is LNHDA and CDR2 is SQIVND (reference sequence). Trimming took 5 bases from V and 6 from J, leaving 19 bases between them. This CDR3 spans 15 amino acids. CDR3 DNA: TGTGCCAGTAGTCTCTCTCTGACTGGGACGGCTGAAGCTTTCTTT. This sequence encodes CASSLSLTGTAEAFF. Filled out from reference TRBV19 and TRBJ1-1, the complete variable domain reads DGGITQSPKYLFRKEGQNVTLSCEQNLNHDAMYWYRQDPGQGLRLIYYSQIVNDFQKGDIAEGYSVSREKKESFPLTVTSAQKNPTAFYLCASSLSLTGTAEAFFGQGTRLTVV.

The gene calls are TRBV11-2 and TRBJ2-7, with D possibly matching TRBD1 (5 bases). The CDR3 totals 15 residues. The V end was cut by 2 bases, the J end by 0 bases, with 11 bases between. The germline V gene has CDR1 SGHAT and CDR2 FQNNGV. CDR3 DNA: TGTGCCAGCAGCTTAACAGGTCAGAACTCCTACGAGCAGTACTTC. Protein: CASSLTGQNSYEQYF.

This chain links TRBV6-1 with TRBJ1-2; possible D gene TRBD1, 6 bases. Trimming pared 0 bases from V and 4 bases from J, leaving 15 bases between. Per the germline V gene, CDR1 is MNHNS and CDR2 is SASEGT. CDR3 size: 16 residues. CDR3 loop: CASSEAIGQSFYGYTF. The CDR3 DNA reads as TGTGCCAGCAGTGAAGCGATAGGACAGTCCTTCTATGGCTACACCTTC.

V and J are TRBV5-4 and TRBJ2-7; no clear D gene. The CDR3 loop spans 13 amino acids. Germline V CDR1 and CDR2: SGHNT, YYREEE (reference sequence). Trimming cost V 5 bases and J 2 bases, with 11 bases left between them. This chain's CDR3 is CASSEGYTYEQYF. The CDR3 region has the DNA TGTGCCAGCAGTGAAGGTTATACCTACGAGCAGTACTTC.

The chain is built from TRBV5-6 and TRBJ1-2, with a weak D call TRBD1 (6 bases). Trimming pared 1 base from V and 0 bases from J, leaving 13 bases between. There are 16 residues in the CDR3. The germline CDR1 and CDR2 sequences are SGHDT and YYEEEE. The chain's CDR3 is CASSLKAGAANYGYTF. CDR3 nucleotide sequence: TGTGCCAGCAGCTTGAAGGCAGGGGCGGCTAACTATGGCTACACCTTC. The full variable domain, completed using reference TRBV5-6 and TRBJ1-2, is DAGVTQSPTHLIKTRGQQVTLRCSPKSGHDTVSWYQQALGQGPQFIFQYYEEEERQRGNFPDRFSGHQFPNYSSELNVNALLLGDSALYLCASSLKAGAANYGYTFGSGTRLTVV.

The chain carries TRBV15 and TRBJ1-2; no firm D call. CDR3 length equals 14 residues. Germline loops: CDR1 LNHNV, CDR2 YYDKDF (reference sequence). V dropped 3 bases and J dropped 6 bases, with 14 bases sitting between them. The CDR3, as DNA: TGTGCCACCAGCAGTAGAACGACGGGGAATGGCTACACCTTC. Translating gives CATSSRTTGNGYTF.

V is TRBV11-2 and J is TRBJ1-2, with 7 bases that match TRBD1. Per the germline V gene, CDR1 is SGHAT and CDR2 is FQNNGV. V lost 2 bases and J lost 4; bases outside the gene matches: 7. CDR3 length: 15 residues. CDR3 amino acids: CASSLSITGVYGYTF. The CDR3 bases are TGTGCCAGCAGCTTAAGTATCACAGGGGTCTATGGCTACACCTTC.

This chain uses TRBV10-3 with TRBJ2-2, with D uncertain. In germline, CDR1 is ENHRY, CDR2 SYGVKD. The length of the CDR3 is 13 residues. The V and J ends lost 11 bases and 4 bases respectively, with 14 bases between them. Here the CDR3 reads CAQRQGFTGELFF. The DNA for the CDR3 is TGTGCCCAGAGACAAGGGTTCACCGGGGAGCTGTTTTTT.

The rearrangement uses TRBV5-1 and TRBJ2-7; D not certain. The CDR3 consists of 15 residues. The germline gives CDR1 SGHRS, CDR2 YFSETQ. V was trimmed by 4 bases and J by 0 bases, leaving 14 bases between them. The CDR3 sequence is CASSDPRSSSYEQYF. The CDR3 bases are TGCGCCAGCAGCGACCCCAGGAGTAGCTCCTACGAGCAGTACTTC.

The sample holds one count of this clone. V gene TRBV29-1 combines with J gene TRBJ2-1; TRBD1 agrees at 10 bases. CDR1 is SQVTM, CDR2 ANQGSEA, per germline. V lost 4 bases, J lost 0 bases, and 6 bases stayed unmatched. The CDR3 covers 16 residues. CDR3 in amino acids: CSVGGDRGSSYNEQFF. The CDR3 DNA reads TGCAGCGTTGGAGGGGACAGGGGAAGCTCCTACAATGAGCAGTTCTTC.

The chain carries TRBV7-8 and TRBJ1-1, with a tentative D call TRBD1 (6 bases). Germline CDR1 reads SGHVS; CDR2 reads FQNEAQ. The CDR3 length is 16 residues. Trimming shortened V by 1 base and J by 3 bases, and 15 bases separated the two germline ends. DNA for the CDR3: TGTGCCAGCAGCTTAGGGGGCAGGGGCCTGGACACTGAAGCTTTCTTT. Translating gives CASSLGGRGLDTEAFF.